Following are 32 T cell receptor beta chains from one sample sequenced in a study of cytomegalovirus exposure and HLA in healthy donors. 60 Vbeta and 13 Jbeta primers were used in PCR. TCRdb keeps only in-frame clones here, not all; method: immunoSEQ multiplex PCR. The data contain about 120,000 clones, under 12% of them singletons. The sequenced material came from PBMCs. Receptors originate from a woman aged 18-35 years in good health and CMV-seropositive.

This clone was picked up a small number of times. V gene TRBV27 combines with J gene TRBJ2-3; TRBD2 matches 7 bases. After removal of 0 bases from V and 8 bases from J, the junction contained 14 bases not matched to a gene. The CDR3 loop spans 17 amino acids. Germline CDR1 reads MNHEY; CDR2 reads SMNVEV (reference sequence). The CDR3 DNA reads TGTGCCAGCAGTTTATCGTTCTTGAGCGGGACCACTGGTACGCAGTATTTT. Residues: CASSLSFLSGTTGTQYF.

The V gene is TRBV2, the J gene TRBJ2-1; the match to TRBD1 covers 9 bases. This CDR3 region has 14 residues. Germline values: CDR1 SNHLY, CDR2 FYNNEI. V dropped 8 bases and J dropped 7; count of bases not matched to a gene: 9. CDR3 sequence reads: CASPGQGPINEQFF. CDR3 nucleotides: TGTGCCAGCCCGGGACAGGGACCTATTAATGAGCAGTTCTTC.

This clone was seen a handful of times. The rearrangement joins TRBV19 to TRBJ2-1; D gene ambiguous. Germline V lookup: CDR1 LNHDA, CDR2 SQIVND (reference sequence). V lost 4 bases to trimming and J lost 1 base, with 11 bases between them. The CDR3 length is 15 residues. In nucleotides, the CDR3 is TGTGCCAGTAGTACTAGACTGGATTCCTACAATGAGCAGTTCTTC. Protein product: CASSTRLDSYNEQFF.

This clone has more than one count but fewer than ten. V gene TRBV6-5 combines with J gene TRBJ2-3, with D possibly matching TRBD1 (6 bases). CDR1 MNHEY and CDR2 SVGAGI come from the germline V gene. V was pared by 6 bases and J by 5 bases, with 12 bases between. The CDR3 extends over 13 amino acids. The CDR3 nucleotides read TGTGCCAGCAGAGCTACAGGGAGAGATACGCAGTATTTT. Its translation is CASRATGRDTQYF.

This clone showed up just a few times. V gene TRBV28 combines with J gene TRBJ1-4, with D possibly being TRBD1 (6 bases). In germline, CDR1 is MDHEN, CDR2 SYDVKM. The CDR3 spans 15 residues. Trimming left V 6 bases short and J 8 bases short, with 19 bases between. This chain's CDR3 is CASSNKQGLGEKLFF. DNA of the CDR3: TGTGCCAGCAGCAATAAGCAGGGGCTTGGGGAAAAACTGTTTTTT.

This clone was detected only a few times. This chain connects TRBV7-2 to TRBJ1-2; tentative D call: TRBD1 (6 bases). The CDR3 consists of 16 residues. The V and J ends lost 0 bases and 0 bases respectively, with 11 bases between them. Germline-derived CDR1 and CDR2 are SGHTA and FQGNSA. Here the CDR3 reads CASSLAPGDANYGYTF. The CDR3, as DNA: TGTGCCAGCAGCTTAGCCCCAGGGGACGCTAACTATGGCTACACCTTC. Drawing the rest from reference TRBV7-2 and TRBJ1-2, the complete variable domain is GAGVSQSPSNKVTEKGKDVELRCDPISGHTALYWYRQSLGQGLEFLIYFQGNSAPDKSGLPSDRFSAERTGGSVSTLTIQRTQQEDSAVYLCASSLAPGDANYGYTFGSGTRLTVV.

This clone occurred a few times. This chain uses TRBV30 with TRBJ2-3, with TRBD1 identical over 7 bases. With V trimmed by 5 bases and J by 2 bases, 10 bases remained unmatched. This CDR3 contains 15 residues. CDR1 is GTSNPN, CDR2 SVGIG, per germline (reference sequence). The CDR3 loop is CAWEIGQANTDTQYF. The CDR3 nucleotides read TGTGCCTGGGAAATAGGACAGGCTAACACAGATACGCAGTATTTT.

This clone was recorded a few times. This chain uses TRBV27 with TRBJ2-7, with 11 bases identical to TRBD2. The CDR3 is 17 amino acids. The germline gives CDR1 MNHEY, CDR2 SMNVEV (reference sequence). The trim removed 6 bases at V and 5 bases at J, leaving 15 bases unmatched. The CDR3 is CASRLLAGVPAEHEQYF. The CDR3 DNA sequence: TGTGCCAGCAGACTACTAGCGGGAGTACCCGCCGAACACGAGCAGTACTTC.

This clone has just a few counts. The rearrangement links TRBV28 to TRBJ1-3, with 8 bases matching TRBD1. J lost 4 bases, V lost 10 bases, and 9 bases had no gene match. Germline CDR1 MDHEN, CDR2 SYDVKM. The CDR3 sequence is 14 residues long. The CDR3 DNA follows: TGTGCCACCAGGGGCAGGGGGCTAGGAAACACCATATATTTT. The encoded protein is CATRGRGLGNTIYF.

A few counts support this clone. The V and J genes are TRBV6-1 and TRBJ2-7; 9 positions match TRBD1. This CDR3 has 13 amino acids. The germline CDR1 and CDR2 sequences are MNHNS and SASEGT. Germline trimming cut 7 bases from V and 2 bases from J; bases unmatched to any gene: 3. This chain's CDR3 is CASTRTGAYEQYF. The CDR3 nucleotides are TGTGCCAGCACCCGGACAGGGGCCTACGAGCAGTACTTC.

This clone has just a few counts. CDR3 residues: CASSTTAGGTEAFF. Here the CDR3 DNA reads TGTGCCAGTAGTACGACAGCCGGCGGCACTGAAGCTTTCTTT. The rearrangement uses TRBV19 and TRBJ1-1, with TRBD1 as a possible D gene (5 bases). CDR3 length: 14 residues. Looked up from germline, CDR1 is LNHDA and CDR2 is SQIVND (reference sequence). The germline V and J ends were trimmed by 4 bases and 4 bases, with 13 bases remaining between them.

The chain uses TRBV5-1 and TRBJ1-1; D is possibly TRBD1 (5 bases). The CDR3 sequence is 16 residues long. Trimming stripped 2 bases from V and 0 bases from J, with 14 bases between. CDR1 and CDR2 from the germline V gene are SGHRS and YFSETQ. The CDR3 DNA follows: TGCGCCAGCAGCTTAGGGGCAGGCCCAATGAACACTGAAGCTTTCTTT. Translated, it gives CASSLGAGPMNTEAFF.

A few counts support this clone. The chain combines TRBV10-3 with TRBJ1-6; D gene unclear. CDR3 length equals 13 residues. The germline V gene encodes CDR1 ENHRY and CDR2 SYGVKD. Trimming removed 0 bases at V and 10 bases at J, with 7 bases between. The CDR3 bases are TGTGCCATCAGTGAGTCGGAGTTATCACCCCTCCACTTT. Protein: CAISESELSPLHF.

The sample holds a few counts of this clone. The V and J genes are TRBV18 and TRBJ2-3; 8 positions agree with TRBD2. Germline loops: CDR1 KGHSH, CDR2 LQKENI. The junction had 5 bases not matched to a gene; V was cut back by 6 bases and J by 0 bases. This CDR3 region has 15 residues. CDR3 residues: CASSPTSGSTDTQYF. The CDR3, as DNA: TGTGCCAGCTCCCCAACTAGCGGTAGCACAGATACGCAGTATTTT.

This clone has just a few counts. CDR3 protein: CASSEISGKNTGELFF. CDR3 DNA sequence: TGTGCCAGCAGTGAGATTAGCGGGAAAAACACCGGGGAGCTGTTTTTT. V gene TRBV25-1 combines with J gene TRBJ2-2, with 8 nucleotides matching TRBD2. Germline CDR1 and CDR2: MGHDK and SYGVNS. CDR3 length: 16 residues. After removal of 3 bases from V and 2 bases from J, the junction contained 5 bases not matched to a gene.

There are a few counts of this clone. This chain links TRBV6-6 with TRBJ1-5, with D perhaps TRBD1 (6 bases). Germline V gene lookup returns CDR1 MNHNY and CDR2 SVGAGI (reference sequence). With 4 bases removed from V and 4 bases from J, the gap between germline ends came to 8 bases. The CDR3 spans 13 residues. The CDR3 DNA reads as TGTGCCAGCAGTTTCAGGGGAAATCAGCCCCAGCATTTT. The encoded protein is CASSFRGNQPQHF.

The chain recombines TRBV6-1 with TRBJ1-3; a possible D gene is TRBD1 (5 bases). Germline V CDR1 and CDR2: MNHNS, SASEGT. The length of the CDR3 is 16 residues. V shed 4 bases and J shed 0 bases, with 13 bases lying between them. In DNA form, the CDR3 reads TGTGCCAGCAGTGCCCCAGGGATCCCCTCTGGAAACACCATATATTTT. This encodes CASSAPGIPSGNTIYF.

This clone occurred a few times. V and J are TRBV4-2 and TRBJ2-1; TRBD1 agrees at 12 bases. Germline CDR1 LGHNA, CDR2 YNFKEQ. V dropped 4 bases and J dropped 8; count of bases not matched to a gene: 9. The CDR3 length is 16 residues. CDR3 in DNA: TGTGCCAGCAGCCCCCGTCCCGGGACAGGGGGCGATGAGCAGTTCTTC. Its translation: CASSPRPGTGGDEQFF.

This clone appeared a few times. The chain uses TRBV30 and TRBJ2-1; TRBD2 agrees at 9 bases. Germline CDR1 and CDR2: GTSNPN and SVGIG (reference sequence). J lost 6 bases, V lost 1 base, and 4 bases had no gene match. This CDR3 comprises 14 residues. The CDR3 protein is CAWSGGLASNEQFF. CDR3 nucleotide sequence: TGTGCCTGGAGTGGGGGACTAGCTAGCAATGAGCAGTTCTTC.

This clone was found a few times. CDR3 amino acids: CASSPGPGGEAFF. CDR3 DNA: TGCGCCAGCTCCCCGGGACCAGGGGGTGAAGCTTTCTTT. The genes are TRBV10-1 and TRBJ1-1, with 7 positions matching TRBD1. This CDR3 has 13 residues. Per the germline V gene, CDR1 is WNHNN and CDR2 is SYGVQD (reference sequence). The trim removed 8 bases at V and 7 bases at J, leaving 10 bases unmatched.

This clone was seen a handful of times. This chain uses TRBV18 with TRBJ1-4; D is uncertain. CDR1 is KGHSH, CDR2 LQKENI, per germline. Trimming removed 1 base from V and 6 bases from J, with 12 bases in between. The CDR3 covers 15 residues. The CDR3 coding sequence is TGTGCCAGCTCACCACAGGAGGGTAGGGATGAAAAACTGTTTTTT. This sequence encodes CASSPQEGRDEKLFF.

The sample holds a few counts of this clone. The chain is built from TRBV19 and TRBJ1-5; D unclear. V was shortened by 4 bases and J by 7 bases, with 14 bases between the two germline ends. The germline gives CDR1 LNHDA, CDR2 SQIVND (reference sequence). The CDR3 loop spans 14 amino acids. CDR3 bases: TGTGCCAGTAGTACGGGGATTCGAGGCCAGCCCCAGCATTTT. Its translation: CASSTGIRGQPQHF.

This chain links TRBV11-2 with TRBJ1-4; a possible D gene is TRBD1 (5 bases). Germline V gives CDR1 SGHAT, CDR2 FQNNGV. The CDR3 has 15 amino acids. V lost 0 bases to trimming and J lost 7 bases, with 12 bases between them. This chain's CDR3 is CASSLDASGFEKLFF. CDR3 DNA: TGTGCCAGCAGCTTAGACGCGTCAGGGTTTGAAAAACTGTTTTTT.

This chain joins TRBV7-9 and TRBJ1-4, with 7 bases matching TRBD1. This CDR3 spans 15 amino acids. After removal of 2 bases from V and 8 bases from J, the junction contained 8 bases not matched to a gene. CDR1 and CDR2 (germline): SEHNR, FQNEAQ (reference sequence). CDR3 coding DNA: TGTGCCAGCAGCTTAAGTAGGGGGCTAGGGGAAAAACTGTTTTTT. Encoded protein: CASSLSRGLGEKLFF.

The V call is TRBV10-3, the J call TRBJ2-1; 15 bases agree with TRBD2. V lost 2 bases and J lost 9; bases outside the gene matches: 8. From germline, CDR1 is ENHRY and CDR2 SYGVKD. This CDR3 region has 17 residues. The DNA of the CDR3 is TGTGCCATCAGTGAGGAGGGACTAGCGGGAGGAAAGGGTGAGCAGTTCTTC. It encodes CAISEEGLAGGKGEQFF.

The J gene is TRBJ1-5, the V gene TRBV19; a possible D gene is TRBD1 (6 bases). Germline CDR1 LNHDA, CDR2 SQIVND (reference sequence). V was pared by 7 bases and J by 3 bases, with 25 bases between. The CDR3 runs to 18 residues. The CDR3, as DNA: TGTGCCAGTACTACATCGGACAGACGGATTTTTTACAATCAGCCCCAGCATTTT. Its translation: CASTTSDRRIFYNQPQHF.

The rearrangement uses TRBV5-4 and TRBJ2-5; D may be TRBD1 (5 bases). The V and J ends lost 4 bases and 1 base respectively, with 8 bases between them. From germline, CDR1 is SGHNT and CDR2 YYREEE (reference sequence). The CDR3 contains 13 residues. The CDR3 DNA reads as TGTGCCAGCAGCCCGGACACCCAAGAGACCCAGTACTTC. Amino acids: CASSPDTQETQYF.

This clone was seen a few times. The genes are TRBV29-1 and TRBJ2-3, with 9 bases fitting TRBD2. The CDR3 length is 14 residues. Germline values: CDR1 SQVTM, CDR2 ANQGSEA. The V and J ends lost 6 bases and 4 bases, in that order; junction bases with no gene match: 8. CDR3 in DNA: TGCAGCGTCTTAGCGGGAGCGGGAGCAGATACGCAGTATTTT. It codes for CSVLAGAGADTQYF.

The chain uses TRBV4-2 and TRBJ2-1; TRBD2 matches 9 bases. With V trimmed by 1 base and J by 4 bases, 5 bases remained unmatched. Germline CDR1 and CDR2: LGHNA and YNFKEQ. This CDR3 has 16 residues. CDR3: CASSQGTSESYNEQFF. In DNA, the CDR3 is TGTGCCAGCAGCCAAGGGACTAGCGAGTCTTACAATGAGCAGTTCTTC.

This rearrangement joins TRBV19 to TRBJ2-6, with TRBD1 matching 8 bases. CDR1 and CDR2 from the germline V gene are LNHDA and SQIVND (reference sequence). The length of the CDR3 is 15 residues. Unmatched junction bases numbered 5, after V lost 8 bases and J lost 2 bases. CDR3 nucleotide sequence: TGTGCCAGTCGAGAGACAGGGGCTGGGGCCAACGTCCTGACTTTC. Translated: CASRETGAGANVLTF.

In this sample, this clone turned up a few times. V is TRBV2 and J is TRBJ2-7; tentative D call: TRBD1 (6 bases). Trimming shortened V by 5 bases and J by 2 bases, and 16 bases separated the two germline ends. This CDR3 region has 15 residues. Looked up from germline, CDR1 is SNHLY and CDR2 is FYNNEI. Here the CDR3 reads CASSQQGLNPYEQYF. In DNA form, the CDR3 reads TGTGCCAGCAGTCAACAGGGCTTAAATCCCTACGAGCAGTACTTC. The full variable domain, its missing parts supplied by reference TRBV2 and TRBJ2-7, is EPEVTQTPSHQVTQMGQEVILRCVPISNHLYFYWYRQILGQKVEFLVSFYNNEISEKSEIFDDQFSVERPDGSNFTLKIRSTKLEDSAMYFCASSQQGLNPYEQYFGPGTRLTVT.

This clone was detected only a few times. The V and J genes are TRBV29-1 and TRBJ2-1; weak D call: TRBD1 (5 bases). The CDR3 runs 13 residues. CDR1 is SQVTM, CDR2 ANQGSEA, per germline. V lost 4 bases and J 3 bases, leaving 10 bases between the germline ends. The CDR3 reads CSVALGDYNEQFF. The DNA for the CDR3 is TGCAGCGTTGCCCTAGGGGACTACAATGAGCAGTTCTTC.